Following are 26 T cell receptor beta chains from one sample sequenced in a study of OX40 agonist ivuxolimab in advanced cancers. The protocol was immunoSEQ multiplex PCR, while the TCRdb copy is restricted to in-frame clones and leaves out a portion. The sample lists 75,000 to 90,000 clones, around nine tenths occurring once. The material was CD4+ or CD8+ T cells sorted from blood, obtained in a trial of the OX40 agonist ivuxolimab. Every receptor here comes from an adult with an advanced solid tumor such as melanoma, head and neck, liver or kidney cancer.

The CDR3 DNA reads as TGTGCCAGCGGGGCTAACAGGGGCGGCTACAATGAGCAGTTCTTC. Translated: CASGANRGGYNEQFF. The V call is TRBV2, the J call TRBJ2-1; 7 bases line up with TRBD1. The CDR3 has 15 amino acids. The ends lost 8 bases at V and 3 bases at J; junction bases unmatched: 10. Germline CDR1 is SNHLY and CDR2 is FYNNEI.

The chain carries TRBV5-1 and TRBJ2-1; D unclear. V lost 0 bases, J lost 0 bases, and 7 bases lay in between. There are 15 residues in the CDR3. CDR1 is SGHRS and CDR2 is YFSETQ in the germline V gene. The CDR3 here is CASSLVGNSYNEQFF. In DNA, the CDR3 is TGCGCCAGCAGCTTGGTGGGCAACTCCTACAATGAGCAGTTCTTC.

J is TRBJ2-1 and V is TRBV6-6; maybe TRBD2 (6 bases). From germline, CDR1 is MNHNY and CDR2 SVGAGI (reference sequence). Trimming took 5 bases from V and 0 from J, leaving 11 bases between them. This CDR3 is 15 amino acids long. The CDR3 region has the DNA TGTGCCAGCAGTCCGGGGAGGAGCTCCTACAATGAGCAGTTCTTC. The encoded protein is CASSPGRSSYNEQFF.

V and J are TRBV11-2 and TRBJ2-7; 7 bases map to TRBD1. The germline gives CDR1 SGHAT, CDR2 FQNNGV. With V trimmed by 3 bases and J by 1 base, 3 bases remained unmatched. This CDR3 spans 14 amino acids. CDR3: CASSFSQGSYEQYF. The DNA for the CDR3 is TGTGCCAGCAGCTTCTCACAGGGGTCCTACGAGCAGTACTTC.

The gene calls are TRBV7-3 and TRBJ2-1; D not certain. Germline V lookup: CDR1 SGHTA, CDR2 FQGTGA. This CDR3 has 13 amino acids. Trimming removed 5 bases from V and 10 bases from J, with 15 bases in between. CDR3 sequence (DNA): TGTGCCAGCAGCCCGTCCCTAGGTGGGGAGCAGTTCTTC. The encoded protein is CASSPSLGGEQFF. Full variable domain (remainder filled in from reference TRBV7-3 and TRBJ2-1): GAGVSQTPSNKVTEKGKYVELRCDPISGHTALYWYRQSLGQGPEFLIYFQGTGAADDSGLPNDRFFAVRPEGSVSTLKIQRTERGDSAVYLCASSPSLGGEQFFGPGTRLTVL.

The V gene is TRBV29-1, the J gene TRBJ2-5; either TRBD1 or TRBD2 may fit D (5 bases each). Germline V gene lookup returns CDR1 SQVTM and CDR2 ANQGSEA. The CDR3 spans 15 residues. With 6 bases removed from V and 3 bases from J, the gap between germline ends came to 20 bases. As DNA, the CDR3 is TGCAGCGTCGCCCGGGACGACAATTTGAAAGAGACCCAGTACTTC. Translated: CSVARDDNLKETQYF.

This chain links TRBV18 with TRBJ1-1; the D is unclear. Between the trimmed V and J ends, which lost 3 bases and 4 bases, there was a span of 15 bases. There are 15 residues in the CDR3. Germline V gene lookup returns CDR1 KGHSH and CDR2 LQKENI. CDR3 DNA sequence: TGTGCCAGCTCACCCCGTGGGGAATTAAGCACTGAAGCTTTCTTT. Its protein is CASSPRGELSTEAFF.

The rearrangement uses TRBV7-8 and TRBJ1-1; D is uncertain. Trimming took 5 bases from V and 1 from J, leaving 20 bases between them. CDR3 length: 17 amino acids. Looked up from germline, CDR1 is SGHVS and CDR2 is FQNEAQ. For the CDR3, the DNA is TGTGCCAGCAGCCCACGCCCGGGTGGCTCCGGGAACACTGAAGCTTTCTTT. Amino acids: CASSPRPGGSGNTEAFF. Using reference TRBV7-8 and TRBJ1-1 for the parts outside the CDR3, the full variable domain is GAGVSQSPRYKVAKRGQDVALRCDPISGHVSLFWYQQALGQGPEFLTYFQNEAQLDKSGLPSDRFFAERPEGSVSTLKIQRTQQEDSAVYLCASSPRPGGSGNTEAFFGQGTRLTVV.

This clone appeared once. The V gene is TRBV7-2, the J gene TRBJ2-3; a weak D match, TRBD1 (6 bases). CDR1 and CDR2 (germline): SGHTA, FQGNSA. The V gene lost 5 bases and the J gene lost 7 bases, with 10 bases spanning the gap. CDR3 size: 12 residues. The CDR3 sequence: CASSIQGHTQYF. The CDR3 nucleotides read TGTGCCAGCAGCATACAGGGACATACGCAGTATTTT.

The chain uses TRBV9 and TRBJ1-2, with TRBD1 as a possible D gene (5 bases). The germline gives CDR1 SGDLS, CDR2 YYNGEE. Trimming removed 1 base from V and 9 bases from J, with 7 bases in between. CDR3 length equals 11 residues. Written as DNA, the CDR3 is TGTGCCAGCAGCGTAATGGACAGCTACACCTTC. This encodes CASSVMDSYTF.

The CDR3 DNA reads as TGCGCCAGCAAACGGGGGGCAACTAATGAAAAACTGTTTTTT. It specifies CASKRGATNEKLFF. The chain joins TRBV5-1 to TRBJ1-4; weak D call: TRBD1 (5 bases). In germline, CDR1 is SGHRS, CDR2 YFSETQ. Trimming took 6 bases from V and 0 from J, leaving 9 bases between them. The CDR3 contains 14 residues.

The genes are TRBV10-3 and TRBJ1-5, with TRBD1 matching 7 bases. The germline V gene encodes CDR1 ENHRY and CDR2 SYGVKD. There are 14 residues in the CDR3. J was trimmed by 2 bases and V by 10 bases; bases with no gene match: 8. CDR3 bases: TGTGCCACCGGAGATGGACAGGGCAATCAGCCCCAGCATTTT. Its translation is CATGDGQGNQPQHF.

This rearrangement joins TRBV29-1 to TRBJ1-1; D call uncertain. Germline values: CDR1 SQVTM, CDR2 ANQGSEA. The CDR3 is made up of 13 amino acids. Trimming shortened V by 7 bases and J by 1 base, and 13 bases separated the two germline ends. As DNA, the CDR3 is TGCAGCGCCACGAGACCAGAGAACACTGAAGCTTTCTTT. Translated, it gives CSATRPENTEAFF. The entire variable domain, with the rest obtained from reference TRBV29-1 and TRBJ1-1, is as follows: SAVISQKPSRDICQRGTSLTIQCQVDSQVTMMFWYRQQPGQSLTLIATANQGSEATYESGFVIDKFPISRPNLTFSTLTVSNMSPEDSSIYLCSATRPENTEAFFGQGTRLTVV.

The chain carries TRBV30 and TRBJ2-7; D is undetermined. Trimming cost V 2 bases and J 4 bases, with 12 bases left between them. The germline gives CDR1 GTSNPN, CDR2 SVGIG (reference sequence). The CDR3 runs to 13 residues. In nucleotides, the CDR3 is TGTGCCTGGAGTACCCCGCCTCCTTACGAGCAGTACTTC. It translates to CAWSTPPPYEQYF.

Here the CDR3 reads CASSPTGFYGYTF. In nucleotides, the CDR3 is TGTGCCAGCAGTCCTACAGGTTTCTATGGCTACACCTTC. This chain connects TRBV27 to TRBJ1-2, with D perhaps TRBD1 (5 bases). Per germline, CDR1 MNHEY and CDR2 SMNVEV (reference sequence). Deletions cut 5 bases from V and 4 bases from J, with 11 bases between. This CDR3 is built from 13 residues.

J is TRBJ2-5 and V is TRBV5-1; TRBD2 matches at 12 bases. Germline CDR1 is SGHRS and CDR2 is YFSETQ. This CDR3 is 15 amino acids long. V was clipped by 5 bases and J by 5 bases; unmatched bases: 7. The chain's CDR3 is CASSSDTSGGETQYF. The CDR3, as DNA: TGCGCCAGCAGTTCAGATACTAGCGGGGGGGAGACCCAGTACTTC.

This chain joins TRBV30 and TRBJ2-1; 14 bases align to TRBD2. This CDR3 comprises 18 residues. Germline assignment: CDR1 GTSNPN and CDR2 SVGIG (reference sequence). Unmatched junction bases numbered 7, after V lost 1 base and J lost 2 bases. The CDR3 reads CAWSATSGRAAPYNEQFF. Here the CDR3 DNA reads TGTGCCTGGAGTGCGACTAGCGGGAGGGCCGCACCCTACAATGAGCAGTTCTTC.

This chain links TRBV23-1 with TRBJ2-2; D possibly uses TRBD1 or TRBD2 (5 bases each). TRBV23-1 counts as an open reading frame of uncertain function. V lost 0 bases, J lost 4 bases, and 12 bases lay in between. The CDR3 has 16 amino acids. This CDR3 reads CASSQSWDRSTGELFF. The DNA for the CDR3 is TGCGCCAGCAGTCAATCCTGGGACCGCTCCACCGGGGAGCTGTTTTTT.

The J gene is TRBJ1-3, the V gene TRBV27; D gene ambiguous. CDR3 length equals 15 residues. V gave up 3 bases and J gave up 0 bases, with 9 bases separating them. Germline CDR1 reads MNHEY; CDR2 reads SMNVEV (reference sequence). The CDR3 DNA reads TGTGCCAGCAGTTTCCTGGCGGGCTCTGGAAACACCATATATTTT. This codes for CASSFLAGSGNTIYF.

As DNA, the CDR3 is TGTGCCAGCAGCTCCGGACAGGGCGTGCCGCAAGAGACCCAGTACTTC. This sequence encodes CASSSGQGVPQETQYF. This chain uses TRBV5-8 with TRBJ2-5, with 8 bases identical to TRBD1. The CDR3 runs 16 residues. From germline, CDR1 is SGHTS and CDR2 YDEGEE. J gave up 2 bases and V 3 bases, and 9 bases lay outside the gene matches.

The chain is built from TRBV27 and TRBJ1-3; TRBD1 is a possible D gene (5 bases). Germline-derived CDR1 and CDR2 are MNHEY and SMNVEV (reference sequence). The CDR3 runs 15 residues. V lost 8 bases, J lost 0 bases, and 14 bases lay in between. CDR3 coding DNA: TGTGCCAGCTCCCAAACAGGTTCCTCTGGAAACACCATATATTTT. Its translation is CASSQTGSSGNTIYF.

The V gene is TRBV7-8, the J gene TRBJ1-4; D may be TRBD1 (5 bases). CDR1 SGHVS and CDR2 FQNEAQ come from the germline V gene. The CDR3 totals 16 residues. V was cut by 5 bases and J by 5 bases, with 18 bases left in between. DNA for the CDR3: TGTGCCAGCAGCCTCACCCGGGGGGGTAAAAATGAAAAACTGTTTTTT. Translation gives CASSLTRGGKNEKLFF.

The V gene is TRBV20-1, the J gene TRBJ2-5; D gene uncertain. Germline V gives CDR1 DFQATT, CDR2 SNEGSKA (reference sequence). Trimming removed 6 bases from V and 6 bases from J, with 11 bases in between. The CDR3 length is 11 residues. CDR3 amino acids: CSAEVSKTQYF. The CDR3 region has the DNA TGCAGTGCCGAGGTCTCGAAGACCCAGTACTTC.

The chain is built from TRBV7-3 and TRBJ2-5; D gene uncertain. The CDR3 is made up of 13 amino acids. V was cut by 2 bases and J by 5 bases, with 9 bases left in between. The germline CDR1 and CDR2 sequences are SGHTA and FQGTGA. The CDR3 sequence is CASSLVPAETQYF. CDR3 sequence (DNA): TGTGCCAGCAGCTTAGTTCCGGCGGAGACCCAGTACTTC.

The CDR3 region has the DNA TGTGCCAGCAGCGGCAGGGGTTATGATTGGAACACTGAAGCTTTCTTT. Its protein is CASSGRGYDWNTEAFF. The genes are TRBV5-8 and TRBJ1-1, with D perhaps matching TRBD1 (6 bases). Between the trimmed V and J ends, which lost 4 bases and 1 base, there was a span of 17 bases. The CDR3 extends over 16 amino acids. The germline gives CDR1 SGHTS, CDR2 YDEGEE. The full variable domain, its missing parts supplied by reference TRBV5-8 and TRBJ1-1, is EAGVTQSPTHLIKTRGQQATLRCSPISGHTSVYWYQQALGLGLQFLLWYDEGEERNRGNFPPRFSGRQFPNYSSELNVNALELEDSALYLCASSGRGYDWNTEAFFGQGTRLTVV.

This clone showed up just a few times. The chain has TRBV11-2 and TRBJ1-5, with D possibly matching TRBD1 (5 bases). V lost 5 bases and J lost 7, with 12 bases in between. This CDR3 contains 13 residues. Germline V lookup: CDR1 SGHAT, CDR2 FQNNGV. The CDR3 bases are TGTGCCAGCAGCCTCCAGGGAGGGCAGCCCCAGCATTTT. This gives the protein CASSLQGGQPQHF.